These 5 T cell receptor beta chains were all obtained from the same sample, sequenced in a study of OX40 agonist ivuxolimab in advanced cancers. Data came from immunoSEQ multiplex PCR; TCRdb stores just in-frame clones and leaves some out. The sample has 60,000 or so clones, around 93% seen once. Source: CD4+ or CD8+ T cells sorted from blood, taken in a trial of the OX40 agonist ivuxolimab. The receptors derive from an adult with an advanced solid tumor such as melanoma, head and neck, liver or kidney cancer.

The V gene is TRBV9, the J gene TRBJ2-6; 7 bases are shared with TRBD2. J lost 9 bases, V lost 0 bases, and 21 bases had no gene match. Germline V lookup: CDR1 SGDLS, CDR2 YYNGEE. This CDR3 spans 20 amino acids. Here the CDR3 DNA reads TGTGCCAGCAGCGTAGCTACGGCAGGTCCACGTTGGCGGGAGAGCAACGTCCTGACTTTC. Protein sequence: CASSVATAGPRWRESNVLTF.

This sequence joins TRBV10-3 and TRBJ2-7, with D possibly TRBD1 on 6 matching bases. V dropped 6 bases and J dropped 2 bases, with 14 bases sitting between them. Germline V CDR1 and CDR2: ENHRY, SYGVKD. CDR3 length: 14 amino acids. Written as DNA, the CDR3 is TGTGCCATCAGGGGAGAACAGGGCACCTACGAGCAGTACTTC. Translated, it gives CAIRGEQGTYEQYF.

The chain uses TRBV27 and TRBJ2-2; 10 bases match TRBD1. The CDR3 extends over 18 amino acids. J lost 1 base, V lost 3 bases, and 8 bases had no gene match. The germline V gene has CDR1 MNHEY and CDR2 SMNVEV (reference sequence). CDR3 sequence: CASSFFPDRGRNTGELFF. DNA for the CDR3: TGTGCCAGCAGTTTCTTTCCCGACAGGGGGCGGAACACCGGGGAGCTGTTTTTT.

The rearrangement joins TRBV9 to TRBJ2-7; 8 bases fit TRBD2. CDR1 and CDR2 (germline): SGDLS, YYNGEE. The V gene end was trimmed by 5 bases and the J gene end by 5 bases; junction bases not matched to a gene: 12. The CDR3 has 15 residues. CDR3 in DNA: TGTGCCAGCAGTGGGCGGGGGGACATCATCGACGAGCAGTACTTC. It specifies CASSGRGDIIDEQYF.

The chain combines TRBV9 with TRBJ2-3; tentative D call: TRBD2 (6 bases). V dropped 4 bases and J dropped 0 bases, with 12 bases sitting between them. The CDR3 consists of 15 residues. In germline, CDR1 is SGDLS, CDR2 YYNGEE. This chain's CDR3 is CASSHSGTSTDTQYF. CDR3 coding DNA: TGTGCCAGCAGCCATAGCGGAACTAGCACAGATACGCAGTATTTT.